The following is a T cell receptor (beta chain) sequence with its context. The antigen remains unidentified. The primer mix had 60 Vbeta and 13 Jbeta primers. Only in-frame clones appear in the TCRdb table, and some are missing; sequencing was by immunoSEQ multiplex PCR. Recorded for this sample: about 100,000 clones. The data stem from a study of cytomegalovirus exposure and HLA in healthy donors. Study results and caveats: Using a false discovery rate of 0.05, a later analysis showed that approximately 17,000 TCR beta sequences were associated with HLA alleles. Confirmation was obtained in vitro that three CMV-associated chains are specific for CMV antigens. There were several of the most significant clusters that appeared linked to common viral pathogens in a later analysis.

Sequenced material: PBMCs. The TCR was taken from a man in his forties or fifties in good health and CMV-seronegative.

In DNA, the CDR3 is TGCGCCAGCAGCCAAAACTGGGGGACAGGCCTTTCTGGAAACACCATATATTTT. Its protein product is CASSQNWGTGLSGNTIYF. The chain joins TRBV4-3 to TRBJ1-3, with 8 bases fitting TRBD1. Trimming cost V 2 bases and J 1 base; bases outside gene matches: 10. The germline V gene has CDR1 LGHNA and CDR2 YSLEER. This CDR3 has 18 amino acids.